This T cell receptor (beta chain) originates from a study of shared clonotypes between healthy human individuals. CD8 cells classed as naive were CD45RO-negative and positively selected for CCR7, excluding terminally differentiated effector memory CD45RA+ cells. At deep level, the assay was performed. The protocol was immunoSEQ multiplex PCR, while the TCRdb copy is restricted to in-frame clones and leaves out a portion. The sample includes about 2 million clones, about 95% seen only once; the top ten take about 1.1%. There are 13 residues in the CDR3. Germline CDR1 reads ENHRY; CDR2 reads SYGVKD. V lost 0 bases and J lost 5, with 7 bases in between.

The receptor was isolated from a man in his late teens or twenties in good health. V is TRBV10-3 and J is TRBJ1-1; D call uncertain. Sequences were obtained from naive CD8+ T cells sorted from blood. The DNA of the CDR3 is TGTGCCATCAGTGAGTCGGCGGGTACTGAAGCTTTCTTT. It yields the protein CAISESAGTEAFF.